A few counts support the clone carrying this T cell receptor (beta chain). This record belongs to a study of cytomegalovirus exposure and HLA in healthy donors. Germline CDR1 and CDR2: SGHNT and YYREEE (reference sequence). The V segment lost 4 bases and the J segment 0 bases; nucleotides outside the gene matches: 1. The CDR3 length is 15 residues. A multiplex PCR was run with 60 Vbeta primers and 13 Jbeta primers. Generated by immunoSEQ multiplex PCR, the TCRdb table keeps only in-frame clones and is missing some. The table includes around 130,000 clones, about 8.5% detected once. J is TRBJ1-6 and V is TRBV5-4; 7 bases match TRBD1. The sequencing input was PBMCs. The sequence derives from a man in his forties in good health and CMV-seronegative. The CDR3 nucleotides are TGTGCCAGCAGCCGACAGGGCTCCTATAATTCACCCCTCCACTTT. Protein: CASSRQGSYNSPLHF. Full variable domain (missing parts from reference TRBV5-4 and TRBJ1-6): ETGVTQSPTHLIKTRGQQVTLRCSSQSGHNTVSWYQQALGQGPQFIFQYYREEENGRGNFPPRFSGLQFPNYSSELNVNALELDDSALYLCASSRQGSYNSPLHFGNGTRLTVT.